This T cell receptor (beta chain) was found in a study of tumor-infiltrating lymphocytes in primary liver carcinoma. CDR1 is MNHEY, CDR2 SVGEGT, per germline. The CDR3 is made up of 11 amino acids. General study points: Against blood, tumors held a significantly higher top-250-clone fraction (p = 0.039).

Making TCR beta cDNA involved approximately 510 ng total RNA and a constant-region primer. Slightly modified ARM-PCR, run as three nested multiplex PCR rounds, produced the TCR beta libraries. Running ten to eleven cycles apiece, the first two PCR rounds relied on TRBV1-TRBV30 forward primers together with a C-beta reverse primer. TCRdb redid the calling of the multiplex PCR reads with MiXCR, one entry per CDR3 protein. The sample lists fewer than 350,000 distinct CDR3 sequences; 65% were seen once. Both blood RNA, taken from unsorted whole blood, and germline DNA were extracted. Notes on this clonotype: What it recognizes is unknown. The junction and the germline gene differ at one end; a read error may be behind it.

The sequence derives from a middle-aged man with primary liver carcinoma and hepatitis B virus infection. The chain combines TRBV6-2 or TRBV6-3 with TRBJ2-5; a possible D gene is TRBD2 (5 bases). The sample taken for sequencing was peripheral blood. The CDR3 region is CASSRGEAEDF. CDR3 DNA sequence: TGTGCCAGCAGTAGAGGAGAAGCGGAGGATTTC.